The 18 T cell receptor beta chains below were found in one sample sequenced in a study of blood T cell repertoires in COVID-19. The repertoire was sequenced with immunoSEQ multiplex PCR; TCRdb's copy has only in-frame clones and lacks some. This sample yields 79,000 or so clones, of which around 86% are seen a single time; more than 0.95% belongs to the top ten. Sequenced material: peripheral blood. Receptors originate from a human donor in a cohort sampled during active COVID-19.

The V and J genes are TRBV7-2 and TRBJ2-7; D is perhaps TRBD1 (6 bases). The CDR3 runs 13 residues. V was clipped by 4 bases and J by 2 bases, with 9 bases between them. Germline-derived CDR1 and CDR2 are SGHTA and FQGNSA. The CDR3 reads CASSSQGTYEQYF. The DNA of the CDR3 is TGTGCCAGCAGCTCACAGGGTACCTACGAGCAGTACTTC.

The chain has TRBV2 and TRBJ2-1, with TRBD1 matching 7 bases. V was pared by 6 bases and J by 3 bases, with 14 bases of the junction left unmatched. The CDR3 is made up of 17 amino acids. CDR1 and CDR2 (germline): SNHLY, FYNNEI. CDR3 coding DNA: TGTGCCAGCAGGAACGTAGGGACAGCCGATCGCTACAATGAGCAGTTCTTC. This gives the protein CASRNVGTADRYNEQFF.

The rearrangement joins TRBV28 to TRBJ2-7, with TRBD1 identical over 7 bases. Germline V lookup: CDR1 MDHEN, CDR2 SYDVKM. CDR3 length: 12 amino acids. J was trimmed by 6 bases and V by 4 bases; bases with no gene match: 3. The CDR3 sequence: CASSSGQTEQYF. The CDR3 region has the DNA TGTGCCAGCAGTTCGGGACAGACCGAGCAGTACTTC.

The V gene is TRBV28, the J gene TRBJ1-2; D gene unclear. CDR3 length equals 13 residues. CDR1 and CDR2 from the germline V gene are MDHEN and SYDVKM. V was clipped by 2 bases and J by 2 bases, with 6 bases between them. Written as DNA, the CDR3 is TGTGCCAGCAGTTTAAACGGGAACTATGGCTACACCTTC. Amino acid sequence: CASSLNGNYGYTF.

The rearrangement uses TRBV5-4 and TRBJ1-4; 9 bases are shared with TRBD1. The CDR3 totals 17 residues. J gave up 7 bases and V 0 bases, and 10 bases lay outside the gene matches. Germline V gives CDR1 SGHNT, CDR2 YYREEE (reference sequence). The CDR3 DNA reads as TGTGCCAGCAGCTTGGGTGGGGGACAGGGATTGGGTGAAAAACTGTTTTTT. Encoded protein: CASSLGGGQGLGEKLFF. The whole variable domain, remainder taken from reference TRBV5-4 and TRBJ1-4, is ETGVTQSPTHLIKTRGQQVTLRCSSQSGHNTVSWYQQALGQGPQFIFQYYREEENGRGNFPPRFSGLQFPNYSSELNVNALELDDSALYLCASSLGGGQGLGEKLFFGSGTQLSVL.

The J gene is TRBJ1-2, the V gene TRBV7-9; 8 bases align to TRBD1. The ends lost 0 bases at V and 4 bases at J; junction bases unmatched: 4. CDR1 is SEHNR, CDR2 FQNEAQ, per germline (reference sequence). The CDR3 has 15 residues. In DNA form, the CDR3 reads TGTGCCAGCAGCTTAGCGGACAGGGAAGGCTATGGCTACACCTTC. Translated, it gives CASSLADREGYGYTF.

This clone has only one observation. The chain combines TRBV5-1 with TRBJ2-3, with a weak D call TRBD2 (6 bases). Germline CDR1 is SGHRS and CDR2 is YFSETQ. V lost 0 bases to trimming and J lost 0 bases, with 11 bases between them. CDR3 length: 16 amino acids. In DNA, the CDR3 is TGCGCCAGCAGCTTGGGACGGGGAGGTAGCACAGATACGCAGTATTTT. It codes for CASSLGRGGSTDTQYF.

V usage is TRBV6-2 or TRBV6-3 and J usage is TRBJ1-5; unclear D gene. Looked up from germline, CDR1 is MNHEY and CDR2 is SVGEGT. The V end lost 6 bases, the J end lost 3 bases, and 9 bases lay between the germline ends. The CDR3 runs to 13 residues. The CDR3 region is CASSLRLNQPQHF. DNA for the CDR3: TGTGCCAGCAGCCTTCGACTCAATCAGCCCCAGCATTTT.

The genes are TRBV25-1 and TRBJ2-1, with unresolved D. The germline gives CDR1 MGHDK, CDR2 SYGVNS. The CDR3 spans 12 residues. V lost 4 bases and J lost 7, with 8 bases in between. CDR3 nucleotide sequence: TGTGCCAGCAGTGTGCGGAAAAATGAGCAGTTCTTC. Translated: CASSVRKNEQFF.

The chain links TRBV19 to TRBJ1-1; the D gene is possibly TRBD1 (5 bases). The CDR3 runs 12 residues. Trimming removed 5 bases at V and 3 bases at J, with 7 bases between. Germline V CDR1 and CDR2: LNHDA, SQIVND (reference sequence). CDR3 in DNA: TGTGCCAGTAGTCTCAGGGACACTGAAGCTTTCTTT. It encodes CASSLRDTEAFF. Full variable domain (outside the CDR3, taken from reference TRBV19 and TRBJ1-1): DGGITQSPKYLFRKEGQNVTLSCEQNLNHDAMYWYRQDPGQGLRLIYYSQIVNDFQKGDIAEGYSVSREKKESFPLTVTSAQKNPTAFYLCASSLRDTEAFFGQGTRLTVV.

V gene TRBV9 combines with J gene TRBJ2-7; a possible D gene is TRBD1 (6 bases). Germline loops: CDR1 SGDLS, CDR2 YYNGEE. There are 15 residues in the CDR3. V was pared by 0 bases and J by 4 bases, with 14 bases between. The CDR3 is CASSVEAGERYEQYF. In nucleotides, the CDR3 is TGTGCCAGCAGCGTAGAGGCAGGGGAAAGGTACGAGCAGTACTTC.

The V gene is TRBV27, the J gene TRBJ2-7; D may be TRBD2 (5 bases). Trimming shortened V by 3 bases and J by 5 bases, and 8 bases separated the two germline ends. Germline V gives CDR1 MNHEY, CDR2 SMNVEV (reference sequence). The CDR3 length is 12 residues. The CDR3 bases are TGTGCCAGCAGTTTGCTCGGGGACGAGCAGTACTTC. Translated, it gives CASSLLGDEQYF.

Only one count was recorded for this clone. The CDR3 nucleotides read TGTGCTAGTGGTTTGCTTCTCTCCTACGAGCAGTACTTC. Translating gives CASGLLLSYEQYF. This chain connects TRBV12-5 to TRBJ2-7; D is unclear. Germline assignment: CDR1 LGHNT and CDR2 FRNRAP. Trimming pared 2 bases from V and 0 bases from J, leaving 5 bases between. This CDR3 is 13 amino acids long. The whole variable domain, filled in from reference TRBV12-5 and TRBJ2-7, reads DARVTQTPRHKVTEMGQEVTMRCQPILGHNTVFWYRQTMMQGLELLAYFRNRAPLDDSGMPKDRFSAEMPDATLATLKIQPSEPRDSAVYFCASGLLLSYEQYFGPGTRLTVT.

This clone was counted a few times. J is TRBJ1-6 and V is TRBV3-1 (or the pseudogene TRBV3-2); 7 nucleotides line up with TRBD1. The CDR3 loop spans 16 amino acids. After removal of 0 bases from V and 5 bases from J, the junction contained 4 bases not matched to a gene. The germline gives CDR1 LGHDT, CDR2 YNNKEL (reference sequence). CDR3: CASSQEGTGDNSPLHF. In nucleotides, the CDR3 is TGTGCCAGCAGCCAAGAAGGTACAGGGGATAATTCACCCCTCCACTTT.

The rearrangement uses TRBV19 and TRBJ1-1; D is possibly TRBD1 (5 bases). The V gene lost 3 bases and the J gene lost 2 bases, with 13 bases spanning the gap. CDR1 and CDR2 (germline): LNHDA, SQIVND (reference sequence). The CDR3 extends over 15 amino acids. The chain's CDR3 is CASSISHGGNTEAFF. CDR3 DNA sequence: TGTGCCAGTAGTATTAGCCACGGGGGTAACACTGAAGCTTTCTTT.

The rearrangement links TRBV5-5 to TRBJ1-1; D call uncertain. CDR3 length: 14 residues. Looked up from germline, CDR1 is SGHKS and CDR2 is YYEKEE (reference sequence). V lost 2 bases and J 4 bases, leaving 12 bases between the germline ends. The CDR3 DNA is TGTGCCAGCAGCTTCTGGACGGGAGGCACTGAAGCTTTCTTT. It codes for CASSFWTGGTEAFF.

The chain carries TRBV5-4 and TRBJ2-7, with D possibly TRBD1 on 5 matching bases. This CDR3 is built from 15 residues. Germline CDR1 reads SGHNT; CDR2 reads YYREEE (reference sequence). The V end was cut by 1 base, the J end by 0 bases, with 11 bases between. The CDR3 protein is CASSLRAGPSYEQYF. The CDR3 DNA reads TGTGCCAGCAGCTTGAGGGCAGGGCCCTCCTACGAGCAGTACTTC.

The rearrangement joins TRBV2 to TRBJ2-3; 7 nucleotides line up with TRBD2. Looked up from germline, CDR1 is SNHLY and CDR2 is FYNNEI. The CDR3 extends over 13 amino acids. The junction had 6 bases not matched to a gene; V was cut back by 7 bases and J by 5 bases. The CDR3 reads CASTAWGGDTQYF. The CDR3 DNA is TGTGCCAGCACGGCCTGGGGGGGAGATACGCAGTATTTT.